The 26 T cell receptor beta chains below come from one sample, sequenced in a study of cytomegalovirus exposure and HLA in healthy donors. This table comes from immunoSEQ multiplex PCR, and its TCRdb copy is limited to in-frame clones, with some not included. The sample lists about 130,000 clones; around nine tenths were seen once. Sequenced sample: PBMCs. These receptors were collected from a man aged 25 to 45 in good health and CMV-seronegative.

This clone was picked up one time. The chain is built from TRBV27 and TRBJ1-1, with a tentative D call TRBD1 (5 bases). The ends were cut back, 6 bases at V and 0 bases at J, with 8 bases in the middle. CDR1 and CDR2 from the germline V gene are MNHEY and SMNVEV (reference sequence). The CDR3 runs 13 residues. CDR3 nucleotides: TGTGCCAGCAGCCCCAGGGTGAACACTGAAGCTTTCTTT. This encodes CASSPRVNTEAFF.

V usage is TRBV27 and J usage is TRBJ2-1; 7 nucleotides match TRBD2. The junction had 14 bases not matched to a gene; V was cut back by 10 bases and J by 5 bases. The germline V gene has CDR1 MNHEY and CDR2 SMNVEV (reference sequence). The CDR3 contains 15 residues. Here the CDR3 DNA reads TGTGCCACTACCCCGGGACTAACAAGTAACAATGAGCAGTTCTTC. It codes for CATTPGLTSNNEQFF.

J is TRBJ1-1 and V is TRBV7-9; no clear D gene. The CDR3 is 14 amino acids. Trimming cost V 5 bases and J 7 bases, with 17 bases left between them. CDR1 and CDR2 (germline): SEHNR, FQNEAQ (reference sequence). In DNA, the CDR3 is TGTGCCAGCAGCCTTAGAGTAGGAGTAAATGAAGCTTTCTTT. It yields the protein CASSLRVGVNEAFF.

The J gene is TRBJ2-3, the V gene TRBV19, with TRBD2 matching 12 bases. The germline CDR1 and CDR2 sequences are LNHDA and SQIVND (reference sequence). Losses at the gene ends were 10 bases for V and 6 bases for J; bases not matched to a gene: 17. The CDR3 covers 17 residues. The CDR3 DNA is TGTGCCACCGATGGACTAGCGGGATTCGGATCGATGGATACGCAGTATTTT. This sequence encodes CATDGLAGFGSMDTQYF.

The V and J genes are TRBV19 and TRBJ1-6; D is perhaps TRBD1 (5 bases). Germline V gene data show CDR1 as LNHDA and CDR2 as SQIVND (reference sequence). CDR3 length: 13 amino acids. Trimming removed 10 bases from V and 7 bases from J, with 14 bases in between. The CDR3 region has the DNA TGTGCCATCGGAACAGGCCGAAATTCACCCCTCCACTTT. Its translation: CAIGTGRNSPLHF.

The CDR3 here is CASSLVDGSSYEQYF. For the CDR3, the DNA is TGTGCCAGCAGCTTAGTAGACGGGAGCTCCTACGAGCAGTACTTC. The rearrangement uses TRBV11-2 and TRBJ2-7, with a weak D call TRBD2 (6 bases). The V end was cut by 1 base, the J end by 0 bases, with 10 bases between. CDR1 SGHAT and CDR2 FQNNGV come from the germline V gene. The CDR3 contains 15 residues.

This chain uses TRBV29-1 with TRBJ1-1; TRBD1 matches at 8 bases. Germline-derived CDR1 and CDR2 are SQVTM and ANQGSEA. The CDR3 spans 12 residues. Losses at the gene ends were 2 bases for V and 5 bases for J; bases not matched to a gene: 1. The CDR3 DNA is TGCAGCGTTGAAACAGGGGGGACTGAAGCTTTCTTT. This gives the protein CSVETGGTEAFF.

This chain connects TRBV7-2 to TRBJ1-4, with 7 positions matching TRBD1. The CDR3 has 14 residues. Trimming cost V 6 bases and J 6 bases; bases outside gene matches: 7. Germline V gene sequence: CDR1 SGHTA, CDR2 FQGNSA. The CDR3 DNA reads TGTGCCAGCAGTCGACGACAGGGACATGAAAAACTGTTTTTT. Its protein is CASSRRQGHEKLFF.

The CDR3, as DNA: TGTGCCAGCAGTCCCCGCCAGGCGATCAATCAGCCCCAGCATTTT. Its protein is CASSPRQAINQPQHF. The chain is built from TRBV27 and TRBJ1-5; D uncertain. Trimming pared 5 bases from V and 3 bases from J, leaving 14 bases between. Germline V gives CDR1 MNHEY, CDR2 SMNVEV (reference sequence). This CDR3 region has 15 residues.

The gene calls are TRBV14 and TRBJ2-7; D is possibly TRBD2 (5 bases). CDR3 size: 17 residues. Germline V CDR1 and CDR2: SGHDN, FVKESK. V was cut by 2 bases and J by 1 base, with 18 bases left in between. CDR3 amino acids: CASSQQFGWEQSYEQYF. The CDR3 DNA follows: TGTGCCAGCAGCCAACAATTTGGGTGGGAGCAGTCCTACGAGCAGTACTTC.

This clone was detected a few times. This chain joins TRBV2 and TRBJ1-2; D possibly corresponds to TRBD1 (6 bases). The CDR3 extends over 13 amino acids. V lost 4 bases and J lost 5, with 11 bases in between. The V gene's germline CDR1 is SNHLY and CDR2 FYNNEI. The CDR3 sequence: CASSGTGYYGYTF. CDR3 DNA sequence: TGTGCCAGCAGTGGAACAGGGTATTATGGCTACACCTTC.

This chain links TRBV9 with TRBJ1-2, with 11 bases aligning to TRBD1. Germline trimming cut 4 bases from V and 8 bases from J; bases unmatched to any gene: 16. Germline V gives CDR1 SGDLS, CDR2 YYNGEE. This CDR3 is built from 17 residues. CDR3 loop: CASSRFGTGGIMEGYTF. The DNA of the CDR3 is TGTGCCAGCAGCCGCTTTGGGACAGGGGGAATTATGGAGGGCTACACCTTC.

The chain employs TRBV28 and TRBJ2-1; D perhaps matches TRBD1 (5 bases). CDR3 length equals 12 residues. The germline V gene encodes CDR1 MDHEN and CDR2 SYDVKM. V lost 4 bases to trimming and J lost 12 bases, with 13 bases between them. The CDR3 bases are TGTGCCAGCAGTTGGGGCAGGGTTCGGCAGTTCTTC. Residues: CASSWGRVRQFF.

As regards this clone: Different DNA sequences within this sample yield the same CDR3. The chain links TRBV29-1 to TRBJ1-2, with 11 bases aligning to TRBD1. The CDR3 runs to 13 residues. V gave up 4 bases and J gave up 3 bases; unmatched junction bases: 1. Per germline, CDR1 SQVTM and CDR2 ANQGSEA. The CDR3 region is CSVGDRGYYGYTF. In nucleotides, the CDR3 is TGCAGCGTTGGGGACAGGGGGTACTATGGCTACACCTTC. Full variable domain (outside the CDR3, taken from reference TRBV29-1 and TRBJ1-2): SAVISQKPSRDICQRGTSLTIQCQVDSQVTMMFWYRQQPGQSLTLIATANQGSEATYESGFVIDKFPISRPNLTFSTLTVSNMSPEDSSIYLCSVGDRGYYGYTFGSGTRLTVV.

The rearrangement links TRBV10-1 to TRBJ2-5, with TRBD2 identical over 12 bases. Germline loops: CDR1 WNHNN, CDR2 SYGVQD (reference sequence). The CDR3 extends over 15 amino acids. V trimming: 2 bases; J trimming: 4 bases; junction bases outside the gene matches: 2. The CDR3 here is CASSEMGLAGETQYF. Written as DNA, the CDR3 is TGCGCCAGCAGTGAGATGGGACTAGCGGGAGAGACCCAGTACTTC.

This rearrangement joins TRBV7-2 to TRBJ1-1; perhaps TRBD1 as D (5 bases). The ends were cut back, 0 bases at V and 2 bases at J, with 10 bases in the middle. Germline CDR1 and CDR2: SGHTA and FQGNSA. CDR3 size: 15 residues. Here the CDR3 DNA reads TGTGCCAGCAGCTTAGCTCCCGACAGTAACACTGAAGCTTTCTTT. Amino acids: CASSLAPDSNTEAFF.

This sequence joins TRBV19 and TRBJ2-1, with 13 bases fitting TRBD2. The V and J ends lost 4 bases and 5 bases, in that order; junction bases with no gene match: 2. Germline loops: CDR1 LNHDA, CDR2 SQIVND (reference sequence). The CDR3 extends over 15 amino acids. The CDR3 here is CASSTGTSGNNEQFF. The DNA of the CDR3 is TGTGCCAGTAGTACCGGGACTAGCGGGAACAATGAGCAGTTCTTC.

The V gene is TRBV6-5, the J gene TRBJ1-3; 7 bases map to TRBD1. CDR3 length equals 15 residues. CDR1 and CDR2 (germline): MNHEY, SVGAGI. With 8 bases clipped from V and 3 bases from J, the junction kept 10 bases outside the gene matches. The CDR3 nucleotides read TGTGCCAGCGGACTGACAGGGTTAAATGGAAACACCATATATTTT. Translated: CASGLTGLNGNTIYF.

CDR3 residues: CASSVGQPNTEAFF. The CDR3 DNA is TGTGCCAGCAGCGTGGGACAGCCTAACACTGAAGCTTTCTTT. The chain is built from TRBV11-2 and TRBJ1-1; 7 positions agree with TRBD1. This CDR3 is built from 14 residues. Germline trimming cut 5 bases from V and 2 bases from J; bases unmatched to any gene: 5. Germline V gene lookup returns CDR1 SGHAT and CDR2 FQNNGV.

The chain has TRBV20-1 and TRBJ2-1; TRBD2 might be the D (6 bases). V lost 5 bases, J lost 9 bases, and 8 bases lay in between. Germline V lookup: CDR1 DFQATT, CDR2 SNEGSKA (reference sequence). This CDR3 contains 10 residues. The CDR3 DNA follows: TGCAGTGCTGGGACTGTTGAGCAGTTCTTC. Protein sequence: CSAGTVEQFF.

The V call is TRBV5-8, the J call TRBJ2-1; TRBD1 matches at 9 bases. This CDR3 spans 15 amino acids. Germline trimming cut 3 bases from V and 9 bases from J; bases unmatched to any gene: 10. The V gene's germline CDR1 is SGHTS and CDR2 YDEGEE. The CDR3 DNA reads TGTGCCAGCAGCTCCCAGCACAGGGGGCCCGGTGAGCAGTTCTTC. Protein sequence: CASSSQHRGPGEQFF.

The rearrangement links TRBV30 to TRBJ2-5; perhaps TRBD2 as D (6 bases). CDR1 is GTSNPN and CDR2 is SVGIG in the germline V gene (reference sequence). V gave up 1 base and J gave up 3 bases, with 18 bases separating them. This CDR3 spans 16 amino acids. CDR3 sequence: CAWSGGEHGLEETQYF. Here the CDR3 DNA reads TGTGCCTGGAGTGGGGGGGAACACGGATTAGAAGAGACCCAGTACTTC.

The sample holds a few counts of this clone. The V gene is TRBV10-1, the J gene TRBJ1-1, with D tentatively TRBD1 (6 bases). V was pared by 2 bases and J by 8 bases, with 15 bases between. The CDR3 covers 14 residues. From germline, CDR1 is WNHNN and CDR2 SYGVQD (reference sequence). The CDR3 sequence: CASSEVGTLGEAFF. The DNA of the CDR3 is TGCGCCAGCAGTGAGGTCGGGACACTGGGAGAAGCTTTCTTT.

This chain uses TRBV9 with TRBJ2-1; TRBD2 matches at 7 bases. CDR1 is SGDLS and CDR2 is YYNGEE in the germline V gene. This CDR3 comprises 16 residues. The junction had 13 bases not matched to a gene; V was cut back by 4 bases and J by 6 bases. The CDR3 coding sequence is TGTGCCAGCAGCCCCGCCCTAGCGGACCCCTCCAATGAGCAGTTCTTC. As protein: CASSPALADPSNEQFF.

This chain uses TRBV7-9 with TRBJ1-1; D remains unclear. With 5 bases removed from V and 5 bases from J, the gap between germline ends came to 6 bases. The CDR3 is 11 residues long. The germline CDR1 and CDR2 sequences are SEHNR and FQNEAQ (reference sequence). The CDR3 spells CASSAGTEAFF. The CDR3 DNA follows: TGTGCCAGCAGCGCAGGAACTGAAGCTTTCTTT.

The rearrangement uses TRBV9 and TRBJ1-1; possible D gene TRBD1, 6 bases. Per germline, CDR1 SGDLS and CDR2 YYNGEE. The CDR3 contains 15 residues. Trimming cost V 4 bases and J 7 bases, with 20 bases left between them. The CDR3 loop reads CASSSRGGGKREAFF. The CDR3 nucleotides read TGTGCCAGCAGCTCCCGCGGGGGCGGAAAGCGTGAAGCTTTCTTT.